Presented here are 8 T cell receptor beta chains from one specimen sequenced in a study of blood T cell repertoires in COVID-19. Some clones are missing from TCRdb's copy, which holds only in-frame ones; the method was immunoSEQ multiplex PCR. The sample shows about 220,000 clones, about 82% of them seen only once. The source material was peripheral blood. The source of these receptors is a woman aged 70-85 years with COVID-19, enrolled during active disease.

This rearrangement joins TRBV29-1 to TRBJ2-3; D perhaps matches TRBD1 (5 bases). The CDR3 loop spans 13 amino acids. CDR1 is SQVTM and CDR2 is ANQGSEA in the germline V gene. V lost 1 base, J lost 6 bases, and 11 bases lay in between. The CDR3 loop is CSVEGVGQDTQYF. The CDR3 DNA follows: TGCAGCGTTGAAGGGGTGGGGCAGGATACGCAGTATTTT.

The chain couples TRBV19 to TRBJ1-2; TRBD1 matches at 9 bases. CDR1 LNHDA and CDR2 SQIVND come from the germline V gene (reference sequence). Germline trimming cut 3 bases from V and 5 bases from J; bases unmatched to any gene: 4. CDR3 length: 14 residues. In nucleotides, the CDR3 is TGTGCCAGTAGTATGACAGGGGGGATTTATGGCTACACCTTC. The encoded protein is CASSMTGGIYGYTF.

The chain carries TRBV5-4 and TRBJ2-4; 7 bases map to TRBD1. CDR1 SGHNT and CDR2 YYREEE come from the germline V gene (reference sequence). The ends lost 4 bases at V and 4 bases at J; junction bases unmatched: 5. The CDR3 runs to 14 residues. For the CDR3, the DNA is TGTGCCAGCAGCCTCCGGGACAGAAAAAACATTCAGTACTTC. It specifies CASSLRDRKNIQYF.

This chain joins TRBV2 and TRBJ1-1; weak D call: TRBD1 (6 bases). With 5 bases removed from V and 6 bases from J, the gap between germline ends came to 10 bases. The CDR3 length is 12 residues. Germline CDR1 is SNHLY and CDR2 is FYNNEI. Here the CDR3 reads CASSSWTAEAFF. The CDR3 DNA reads TGTGCCAGCAGTTCCTGGACAGCTGAAGCTTTCTTT.

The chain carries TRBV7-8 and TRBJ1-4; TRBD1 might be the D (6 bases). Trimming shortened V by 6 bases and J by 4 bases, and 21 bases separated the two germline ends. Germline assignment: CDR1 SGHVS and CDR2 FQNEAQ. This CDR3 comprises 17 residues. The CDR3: CASRQTPRGAFNEKLFF. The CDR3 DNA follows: TGTGCCAGCAGGCAGACCCCCAGGGGAGCCTTTAATGAAAAACTGTTTTTT.

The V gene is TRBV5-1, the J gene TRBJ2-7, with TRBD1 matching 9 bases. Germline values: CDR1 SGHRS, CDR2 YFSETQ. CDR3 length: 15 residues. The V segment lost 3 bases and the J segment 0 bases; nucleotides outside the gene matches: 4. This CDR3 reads CASSSGQGSSYEQYF. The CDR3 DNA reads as TGCGCCAGCAGCTCGGGACAGGGTAGCTCCTACGAGCAGTACTTC.

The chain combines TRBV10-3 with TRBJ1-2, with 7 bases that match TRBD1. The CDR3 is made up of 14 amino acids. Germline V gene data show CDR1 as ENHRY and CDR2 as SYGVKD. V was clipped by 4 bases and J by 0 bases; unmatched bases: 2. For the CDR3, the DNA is TGTGCCATCAGTGCACAGGGGACTAACTATGGCTACACCTTC. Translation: CAISAQGTNYGYTF.

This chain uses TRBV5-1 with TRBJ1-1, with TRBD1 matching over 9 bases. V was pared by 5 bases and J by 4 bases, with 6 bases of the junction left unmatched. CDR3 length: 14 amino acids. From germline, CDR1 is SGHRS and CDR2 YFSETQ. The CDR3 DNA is TGCGCCAGCAGAAAAGGACAGGGGATCACTGAAGCTTTCTTT. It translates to CASRKGQGITEAFF.